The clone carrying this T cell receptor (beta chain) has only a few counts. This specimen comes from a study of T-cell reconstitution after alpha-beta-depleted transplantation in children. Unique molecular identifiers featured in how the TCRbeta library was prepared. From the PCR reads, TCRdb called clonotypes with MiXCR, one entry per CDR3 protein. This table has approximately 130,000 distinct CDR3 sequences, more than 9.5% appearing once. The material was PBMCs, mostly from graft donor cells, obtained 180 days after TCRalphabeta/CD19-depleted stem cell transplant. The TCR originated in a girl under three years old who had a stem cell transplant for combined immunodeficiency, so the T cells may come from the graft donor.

CDR3: CASSLDKFAGGLAKNIQYF. The CDR3 DNA reads as TGTGCCAGCAGCTTAGATAAGTTCGCAGGGGGGTTAGCCAAAAACATTCAGTACTTC. This rearrangement joins TRBV11-2 to TRBJ2-4, with a weak D call TRBD1 (7 bases). The CDR3 length is 19 residues. In germline, CDR1 is SGHAT, CDR2 FQNNGV. The V and J ends lost 0 bases and 0 bases respectively, with 18 bases between them.